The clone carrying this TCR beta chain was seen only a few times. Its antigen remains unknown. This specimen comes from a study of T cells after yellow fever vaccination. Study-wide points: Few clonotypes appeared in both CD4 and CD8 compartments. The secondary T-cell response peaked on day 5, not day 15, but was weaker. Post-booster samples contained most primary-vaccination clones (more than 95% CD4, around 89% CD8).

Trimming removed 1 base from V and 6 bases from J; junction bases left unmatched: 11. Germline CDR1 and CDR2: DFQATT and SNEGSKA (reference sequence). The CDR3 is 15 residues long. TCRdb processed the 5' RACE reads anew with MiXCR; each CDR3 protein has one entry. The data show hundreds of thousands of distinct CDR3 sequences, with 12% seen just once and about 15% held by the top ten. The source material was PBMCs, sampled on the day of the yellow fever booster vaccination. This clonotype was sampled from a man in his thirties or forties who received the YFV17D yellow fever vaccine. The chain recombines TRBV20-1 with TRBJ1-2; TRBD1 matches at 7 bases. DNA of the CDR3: TGCAGTGCTAGAGCGACAGGGTTGATGGCGGATGGCTACACCTTC. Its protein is CSARATGLMADGYTF.